Sequencing of this T cell receptor (beta chain) was carried out in a study of CD8 T cells in ankylosing spondylitis. MiXCR was run by TCRdb on the 5' RACE reads, yielding one entry per CDR3 protein. Of 7,500 or so distinct CDR3 sequences listed, more than 8% are singletons. The CDR3 totals 20 residues. The ends lost 4 bases at V and 2 bases at J; junction bases unmatched: 14. CDR1 and CDR2 from the germline V gene are SGDLS and YYNGEE. This clonotype was found many times. The material sequenced was blood, either unsorted or a sorted T cell fraction (not recorded which). The receptor's source is a male donor with ankylosing spondylitis or in good health (not recorded which). This chain joins TRBV9 and TRBJ2-1; 14 nucleotides align to TRBD2. CDR3 sequence (DNA): TGTGCCAGCAGCACCCGGACTAGCGGGGGGACCCCTCGAACCTACAATGAGCAGTTCTTC. As protein: CASSTRTSGGTPRTYNEQFF.